This TCR beta chain was captured by sequencing in a study of preoperative IRX-2 immunotherapy in early breast cancer. The method was immunoSEQ multiplex PCR; TCRdb's version includes in-frame clones alone and lacks a portion of them. There are roughly 57,000 clones in the sample; less than 95% occur only once, and around 1.7% lies in the top ten. The treatment was: preoperative locoregional IRX-2 cytokine immunotherapy. The CDR3 sequence is 14 residues long. Germline V lookup: CDR1 LNHDA, CDR2 SQIVND (reference sequence). Trimming removed 7 bases at V and 5 bases at J, with 17 bases between. Sampling took place from a patient treated with IRX-2 immunotherapy. This TCR came from a human donor with breast cancer. The chain combines TRBV19 with TRBJ1-1; D is possibly TRBD1 (5 bases). The CDR3, as DNA: TGTGCCAGTATAGGTAGAGGGGATGGAACTGAAGCTTTCTTT. Protein: CASIGRGDGTEAFF.